This passage covers 6 T cell receptor beta chains from one sample sequenced in a study of T cells in Graves' hyperthyroidism and ophthalmopathy. Amplification yielded TCR beta CDR3 regions, with RNA transcripts as the source. HTBI primers drove first-round RT-PCR of the TCR CDR3. MiXCR, run by TCRdb on the multiplex PCR reads, gives a single entry per CDR3 protein. The data hold about 290,000 distinct CDR3 sequences, with around 15% observed a single time. Sequenced: blood. All receptors derive from a woman between 40 and 55 years old with Graves' hyperthyroidism.

The chain has TRBV19 and TRBJ2-2, with no clear D. Germline assignment: CDR1 LNHDA and CDR2 SQIVND (reference sequence). Trimming cost V 5 bases and J 3 bases, with 16 bases left between them. This CDR3 has 16 amino acids. DNA for the CDR3: TGTGCCAGTAGTCCACTTACGGACGGCTACACCGGGGAGCTGTTTTTT. Its translation: CASSPLTDGYTGELFF.

This clonotype was seen many times. The rearrangement uses TRBV3-1 and TRBJ1-2; D not certain. Trimming shortened V by 3 bases and J by 8 bases, and 7 bases separated the two germline ends. Germline CDR1 reads LGHDT; CDR2 reads YNNKEL (reference sequence). There are 11 residues in the CDR3. CDR3 nucleotide sequence: TGTGCCAGCAGCCATGGGAGCGGCTACACCTTC. The encoded protein is CASSHGSGYTF.

The genes are TRBV29-1 and TRBJ2-5, with D possibly being TRBD1 or TRBD2 (5 bases each). The germline CDR1 and CDR2 sequences are SQVTM and ANQGSEA. V lost 4 bases and J 5 bases, leaving 11 bases between the germline ends. The CDR3 consists of 12 residues. The CDR3 reads CSVGGSTETQYF. The CDR3 nucleotides read TGCAGCGTTGGGGGGAGCACCGAGACCCAGTACTTC.

The chain links TRBV28 to TRBJ2-7, with a possible D match to TRBD2 (6 bases). Germline CDR1 is MDHEN and CDR2 is SYDVKM. This CDR3 has 15 residues. Trimming cost V 3 bases and J 0 bases, with 12 bases left between them. The DNA of the CDR3 is TGTGCCAGCAGTTTCGGGGGAGCCAGCTCCTACGAGCAGTACTTC. Protein sequence: CASSFGGASSYEQYF.

This clonotype appeared many times. V and J are TRBV7-2 and TRBJ2-3; D ambiguous. Germline CDR1 SGHTA, CDR2 FQGNSA. Trimming shortened V by 4 bases and J by 10 bases, and 15 bases separated the two germline ends. The CDR3 length is 13 residues. CDR3 DNA sequence: TGTGCCAGCAGCTCGACGGCCTGGGATCCGCAGTATTTT. It is translated as CASSSTAWDPQYF.

The chain employs TRBV29-1 and TRBJ1-1, with D possibly TRBD1 on 5 matching bases. This CDR3 has 14 residues. Trimming took 4 bases from V and 1 from J, leaving 13 bases between them. Germline V gene sequence: CDR1 SQVTM, CDR2 ANQGSEA. CDR3 region: CSVAYSGRNTEAFF. The CDR3 bases are TGCAGCGTTGCTTATTCGGGACGGAACACTGAAGCTTTCTTT.